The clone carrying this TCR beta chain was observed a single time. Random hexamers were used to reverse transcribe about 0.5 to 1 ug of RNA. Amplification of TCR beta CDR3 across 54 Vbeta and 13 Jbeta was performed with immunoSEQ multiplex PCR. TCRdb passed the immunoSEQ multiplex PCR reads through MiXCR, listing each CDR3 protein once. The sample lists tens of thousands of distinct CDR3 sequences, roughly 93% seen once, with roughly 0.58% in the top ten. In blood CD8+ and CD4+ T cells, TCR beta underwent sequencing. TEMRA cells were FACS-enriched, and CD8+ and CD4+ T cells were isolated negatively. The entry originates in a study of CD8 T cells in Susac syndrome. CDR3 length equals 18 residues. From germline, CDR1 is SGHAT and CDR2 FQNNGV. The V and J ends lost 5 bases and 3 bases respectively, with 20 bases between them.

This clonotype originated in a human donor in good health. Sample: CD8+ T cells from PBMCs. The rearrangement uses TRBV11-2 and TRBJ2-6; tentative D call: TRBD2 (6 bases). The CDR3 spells CASSRGWGKDSGANVLTF. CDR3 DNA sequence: TGTGCCAGCAGCCGGGGGTGGGGGAAGGATAGTGGGGCCAACGTCCTGACTTTC.